At least ten counts were recorded for the clone carrying this TCR beta chain. Its antigen is unknown. This sample is part of a study of human T cells and chemical hapten exposure. Looking at the study overall: The upper back received 0.01% DPC by patch testing, with results read at 6 days.

V was cut by 10 bases and J by 4 bases, with 11 bases left in between. Looked up from germline, CDR1 is ENHRY and CDR2 is SYGVKD. The CDR3 runs 11 residues. TCRdb re-analysed the RACE reads in MiXCR, keeping a single row per CDR3 protein. Of some 62,000 distinct CDR3 sequences in the sample, roughly 11% were seen once. Study conclusions and caveats: Expanded TCRs clustered into significantly more large CDR3 similarity groups than controls, the analysis revealed.

The time point denotes: patch test 3, about 24 weeks after DPC sensitization. Treatment specified: therapeutic diphenylcyclopropenone sensitization with weekly scalp DPC. Donors were 18 to 70-year-old alopecia patients suitable for DPC. It was from unfractionated whole blood that total RNA was extracted. The source is a woman under 40 with alopecia areata. Some clones in this sample may be carry-over from other donors' samples. The chain carries TRBV10-3 and TRBJ2-7; TRBD1 might be the D (6 bases). The sequencing here drew on whole blood, taken in connection with sensitization to the hapten diphenylcyclopropenone (DPC). The chain's CDR3 is CATTQGYEQYF. The CDR3 region has the DNA TGTGCCACCACACAGGGTTACGAGCAGTACTTC.